Included here is one T cell receptor beta chain sequence, with context. These data originate in a study of a mutant IDH1 vaccine in newly diagnosed glioma. Time point here: baseline, week 1 (first vaccination visit). Treatment denoted: pre-vaccination baseline after standard-of-care therapy. The table came from immunoSEQ multiplex PCR; TCRdb's copy has only in-frame clones and leaves some out. The sample has tens of thousands of clones, roughly 80% seen once. The CDR3 extends over 14 amino acids. V gave up 6 bases and J gave up 7 bases, with 14 bases separating them. Per the germline V gene, CDR1 is SGHRS and CDR2 is YFSETQ.

Source: PBMCs, taken from a glioma patient treated with radiotherapy, temozolomide or both. The receptor was isolated from a woman in her forties or fifties with glioma. The chain carries TRBV5-1 and TRBJ1-6; D may be TRBD1 (5 bases). As DNA, the CDR3 is TGCGCCAGCACCACGGGACGAGAGAATTCACCCCTCCACTTT. Translating it yields CASTTGRENSPLHF.